This T cell receptor (beta chain) was obtained from a study of blood T cell repertoires in COVID-19. Study-level background: Samples representing acute and convalescent COVID-19 were sourced from the United States, Italy and Spain.

Trimming took off 2 bases at V and 3 bases at J, with 10 bases between the two ends. Germline V gene sequence: CDR1 GTSNPN, CDR2 SVGIG (reference sequence). This CDR3 contains 13 residues. Per the original data handling: Amplifying reference gene primers gave estimates of nucleated cell counts. Only in-frame clones appear in the TCRdb table, and some are missing; sequencing was by immunoSEQ multiplex PCR. That table supplies the V and J calls and clone size; D and trimming were determined from the DNA. Altogether more than 150,000 clones are present, approximately 80% being singletons, with the ten largest covering around 10%. This clone was seen once.

Sequencing used peripheral blood. V usage is TRBV30 and J usage is TRBJ1-2; a weak D match, TRBD1 (6 bases). This TCR came from a woman older than 75 with COVID-19, enrolled during active disease. The CDR3 coding sequence is TGTGCCTGGAGTCCTGGGACACACTATGGCTACACCTTC. This sequence encodes CAWSPGTHYGYTF.